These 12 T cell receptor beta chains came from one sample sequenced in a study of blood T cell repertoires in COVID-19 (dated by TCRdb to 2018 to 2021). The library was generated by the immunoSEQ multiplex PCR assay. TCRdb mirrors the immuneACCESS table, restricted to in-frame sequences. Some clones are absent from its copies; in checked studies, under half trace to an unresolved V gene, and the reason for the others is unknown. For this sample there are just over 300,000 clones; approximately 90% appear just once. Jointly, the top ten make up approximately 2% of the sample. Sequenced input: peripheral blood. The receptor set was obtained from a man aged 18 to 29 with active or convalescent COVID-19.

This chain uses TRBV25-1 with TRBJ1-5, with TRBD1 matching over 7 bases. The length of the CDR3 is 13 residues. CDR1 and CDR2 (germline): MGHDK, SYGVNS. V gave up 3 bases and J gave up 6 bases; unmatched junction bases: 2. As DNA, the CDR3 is TGTGCCAGCAGTGATTCAGGGGGTCAGCCCCAGCATTTT. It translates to CASSDSGGQPQHF.

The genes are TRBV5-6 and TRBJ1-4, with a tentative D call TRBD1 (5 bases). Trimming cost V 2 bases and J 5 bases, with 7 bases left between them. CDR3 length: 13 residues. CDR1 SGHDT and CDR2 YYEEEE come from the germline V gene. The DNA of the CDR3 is TGTGCCAGCAGCTTCCAGGGAAATGAAAAACTGTTTTTT. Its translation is CASSFQGNEKLFF.

DNA of the CDR3: TGTGCCAGCAGTGAAGATGAGACAGAGTACACAGATACGCAGTATTTT. Protein product: CASSEDETEYTDTQYF. This sequence joins TRBV2 and TRBJ2-3; D is possibly TRBD1 (5 bases). The CDR3 is 16 amino acids. Trimming removed 1 base from V and 2 bases from J, with 13 bases in between. The germline CDR1 and CDR2 sequences are SNHLY and FYNNEI.

The CDR3, as DNA: TGTGCCAGCAGGACCGCGGCAGCTTACTATGGCTACACCTTC. The encoded protein is CASRTAAAYYGYTF. The chain couples TRBV28 to TRBJ1-2, with D hard to call. The CDR3 contains 14 residues. Trimming stripped 6 bases from V and 3 bases from J, with 14 bases between. Germline V gives CDR1 MDHEN, CDR2 SYDVKM.

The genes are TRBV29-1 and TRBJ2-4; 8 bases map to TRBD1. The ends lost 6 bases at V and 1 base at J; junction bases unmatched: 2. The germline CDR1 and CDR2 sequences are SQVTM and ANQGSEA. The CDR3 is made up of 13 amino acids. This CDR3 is CSVRTGAKNIQYF. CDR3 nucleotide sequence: TGCAGCGTGAGGACAGGGGCCAAAAACATTCAGTACTTC.

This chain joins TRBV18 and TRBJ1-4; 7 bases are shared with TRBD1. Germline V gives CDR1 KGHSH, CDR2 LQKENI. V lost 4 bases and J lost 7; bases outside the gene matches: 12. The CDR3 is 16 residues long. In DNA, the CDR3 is TGTGCCAGCTCACGCGACAGGGTGGTGGATGGTGAAAAACTGTTTTTT. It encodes CASSRDRVVDGEKLFF.

CDR3 bases: TGTGCCAGCACGGGGGGACGGTCCCAGCATTTT. Translated: CASTGGRSQHF. The V and J genes are TRBV2 and TRBJ1-5; D might be TRBD1 (5 bases). This CDR3 comprises 11 residues. V was cut by 7 bases and J by 11 bases, with 12 bases left in between. Germline assignment: CDR1 SNHLY and CDR2 FYNNEI. Combining the CDR3 with reference TRBV2 and TRBJ1-5 gives the whole variable domain EPEVTQTPSHQVTQMGQEVILRCVPISNHLYFYWYRQILGQKVEFLVSFYNNEISEKSEIFDDQFSVERPDGSNFTLKIRSTKLEDSAMYFCASTGGRSQHFGDGTRLSIL.

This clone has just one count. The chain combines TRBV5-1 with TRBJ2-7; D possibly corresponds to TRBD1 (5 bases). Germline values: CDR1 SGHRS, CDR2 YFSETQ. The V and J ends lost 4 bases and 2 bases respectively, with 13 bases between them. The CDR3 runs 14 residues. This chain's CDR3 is CASSTRQPAYEQYF. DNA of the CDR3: TGCGCCAGCAGCACGCGACAGCCAGCCTACGAGCAGTACTTC.

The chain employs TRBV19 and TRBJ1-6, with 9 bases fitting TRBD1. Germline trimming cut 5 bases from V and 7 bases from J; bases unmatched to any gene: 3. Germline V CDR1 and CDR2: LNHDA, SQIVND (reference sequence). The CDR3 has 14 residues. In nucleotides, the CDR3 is TGTGCCAGTAGTCCGACAGGGGGAAATTCACCCCTCCACTTT. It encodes CASSPTGGNSPLHF.

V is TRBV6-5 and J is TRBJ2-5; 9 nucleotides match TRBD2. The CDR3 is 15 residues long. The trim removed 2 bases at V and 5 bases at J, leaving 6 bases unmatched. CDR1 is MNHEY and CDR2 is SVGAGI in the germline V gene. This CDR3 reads CASSYQGLATETQYF. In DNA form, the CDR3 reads TGTGCCAGCAGTTACCAAGGACTAGCGACGGAGACCCAGTACTTC.

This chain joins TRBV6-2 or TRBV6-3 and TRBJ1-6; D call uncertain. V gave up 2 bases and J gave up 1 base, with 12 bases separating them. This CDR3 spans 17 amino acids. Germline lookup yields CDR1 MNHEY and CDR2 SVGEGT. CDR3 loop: CASSYAGVASYNSPLHF. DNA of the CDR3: TGTGCCAGCAGTTACGCCGGGGTCGCATCCTATAATTCACCCCTCCACTTT.

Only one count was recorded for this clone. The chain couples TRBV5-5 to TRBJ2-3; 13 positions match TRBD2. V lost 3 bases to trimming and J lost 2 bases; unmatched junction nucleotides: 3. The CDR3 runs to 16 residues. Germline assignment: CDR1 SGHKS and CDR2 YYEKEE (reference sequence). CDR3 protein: CASSSLAGGYTDTQYF. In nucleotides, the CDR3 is TGTGCCAGCAGCTCACTAGCGGGAGGGTACACAGATACGCAGTATTTT.